The rows below give T cell receptor beta chains drawn from one sample of a study of shared T cell receptors in the human thymus. Repertoires were generated with immunoSEQ multiplex PCR, while TCRdb's copy carries only in-frame clones and drops some. This sample has hundreds of thousands of clones; 70% to 90% occur once, and the top ten carry roughly 0.0097%. These data were also filed under a second study, of human thymus T cells.

Material for sequencing was thymocytes. The source of these receptors is a boy younger than two with a congenital heart defect. Both conserved end residues are part of each CDR3. The D gene is left open where the match is weak. Clone size is stated in some rows and not others, as once, few, many or a class when expanded.

J | V | size | D | DNA | CDR3
TRBJ2-7 | TRBV27 | . | . | TGTGCCAGCAGTCCGAATCGACAGGAAAGTTCCCACGAGCAGTACTTC | CASSPNRQESSHEQYF
TRBJ2-7 | TRBV14 | . | TRBD1 | TGTGCCAGCAGCTCCACGGCCGGGACAGGGACGGGTGGGGAGCAGTACTTC | CASSSTAGTGTGGEQYF
TRBJ2-7 | TRBV9 | . | TRBD2 | TGTGCCAGCAGCGCCAGCGGGAGCCCCTGGTACGAGCAGTACTTC | CASSASGSPWYEQYF
TRBJ2-3 | TRBV7-2 | . | TRBD2 | TGTGCCAGCAGCCCCGCAACTAGCGGGAGGGCCCTCGGAGATACGCAGTATTTT | CASSPATSGRALGDTQYF
TRBJ2-7 | TRBV4-1 | . | . | TGCGCCAGCAGCCGAAAGGGGTATAGACTGGACAGGGAGGGCGAGCAGTACTTC | CASSRKGYRLDREGEQYF
TRBJ2-7 | TRBV25-1 | . | TRBD2 | TGTGCCAGCAGTGAGGTAGCGGGAGAGAACGAGCAGTACTTC | CASSEVAGENEQYF
TRBJ2-2 | TRBV9 | . | . | TGTGCCAGCAGCGATACCTCCGGGGGAACCGGGGAGCTGTTTTTT | CASSDTSGGTGELFF
TRBJ1-2 | TRBV12-5 | . | . | TGTGCTAGTGGTGGGCCACAGTATGGCTACACCTTC | CASGGPQYGYTF
TRBJ1-2 | TRBV19 | . | TRBD1 | TGTGCCAGTACAGGACAGGGGAAGGCCTATGGCTACACCTTC | CASTGQGKAYGYTF
TRBJ2-7 | TRBV5-8 | . | . | TGTGCCAGCTGCAGAACATACGAGCAGTACTTC | CASCRTYEQYF
TRBJ1-1 | TRBV9 | . | TRBD1 | TGTGCCAGCAGCGTGCTTCCCGGGACAGGGAATGTAACTGAAGCTTTCTTT | CASSVLPGTGNVTEAFF
TRBJ1-5 | TRBV19 | . | . | TGTGCCAGTGCCCGTTCCCAGGGTAGTCAGCCCCAGCATTTT | CASARSQGSQPQHF
TRBJ1-1 | TRBV6-4 | . | . | TGTGCCAGCAAGGGGGTTCGGGGAAAAGCTTTCTTT | CASKGVRGKAFF
TRBJ1-2 | TRBV5-4 | . | . | TGTGCCAGCAGTCGGGACAAGACTAACTATGGCTACACCTTC | CASSRDKTNYGYTF
TRBJ1-2 | TRBV9 | . | . | TGTGCCAGCAGCGTAGGTGGACAAACGCGGGGCTATGGCTACACCTTC | CASSVGGQTRGYGYTF
TRBJ2-2 | TRBV7-9 | . | . | TGTGCCAGCACCTTTAAAAACGGGGAGCTGTTTTTT | CASTFKNGELFF
TRBJ2-5 | TRBV28 | . | . | TGTGCCAGCAGTTTTAACGGACACCTAGGGGAGACCCAGTACTTC | CASSFNGHLGETQYF
TRBJ2-7 | TRBV19 | . | . | TGTGCCAGTAGTATAAACCGGACTTTTTGGGAGTATCACGAGCAGTACTTC | CASSINRTFWEYHEQYF
TRBJ2-7 | TRBV7-9 | . | . | TGTGCCAGCACCCAACTAGGGAACACCTACGAGCAGTACTTC | CASTQLGNTYEQYF
TRBJ2-7 | TRBV7-2 | once | TRBD2 | TGTGCCAGCAGCTTAGCGAGTAAGACTAGCGGGATCTACGAGCAGTACTTC | CASSLASKTSGIYEQYF
TRBJ2-1 | TRBV10-3 | . | TRBD2 | TGTGCCATCCTCGGGGAGCGGGAGGGCCAAGATGAGCAGTTCTTC | CAILGEREGQDEQFF
TRBJ2-2 | TRBV6-5 | . | TRBD2 | TGTGCCAGCAGTCTCAGCGGGACGAACACCGGGGAGCTGTTTTTT | CASSLSGTNTGELFF
TRBJ1-1 | TRBV28 | . | . | TGTGCCAGCAGTTTTTACCGGTTGAACACTGAAGCTTTCTTT | CASSFYRLNTEAFF
TRBJ2-7 | TRBV6-5 | . | TRBD2 | TGTGCCAGCAGTTACGGACTAGCGGGATCCTACGAGCAGTACTTC | CASSYGLAGSYEQYF
TRBJ2-1 | TRBV27 | . | . | TGTGCCAGCAGTTTATCTTATGGGGCAACCTCCTACAATGAGCAGTTCTTC | CASSLSYGATSYNEQFF
TRBJ2-1 | TRBV12-5 | . | . | TGTGCTAGTGGTTTGGGACTCGGATACAATGAGCAGTTCTTC | CASGLGLGYNEQFF
TRBJ2-2 | TRBV7-4 | . | TRBD1 | TGTGCCAGCAGCAGCGAACAGGGGGCTGGCACCGGGGAGCTGTTTTTT | CASSSEQGAGTGELFF
TRBJ2-5 | TRBV7-9 | . | TRBD1 | TGTGCCAGCAGCGGGGACAGGGTTGGGCGGGGAGAGACCCAGTACTTC | CASSGDRVGRGETQYF
TRBJ2-1 | TRBV12-5 | once | TRBD2 | TGTGCTAGTGGTCTAGCGGGAAGCTCCTACAATGAGCAGTTCTTC | CASGLAGSSYNEQFF
TRBJ2-3 | TRBV9 | . | TRBD2 | TGTGCCAGCAGCGTAGGAGGGAGGGACACAGATACGCAGTATTTT | CASSVGGRDTDTQYF
TRBJ2-1 | TRBV4-3 | . | . | TGCGCCAGCAGCCAAGATCCCCCACTCACCTACAATGAGCAGTTCTTC | CASSQDPPLTYNEQFF
TRBJ1-4 | TRBV6-6 | few | . | TGTGCCAGCAGACCGAGGACTGATGAAAAACTGTTTTTT | CASRPRTDEKLFF
TRBJ1-1 | TRBV6-5 | . | . | TGTGCCAGCAGGACTTTGTACAGGGACACTGAAGCTTTCTTT | CASRTLYRDTEAFF
TRBJ1-5 | TRBV2 | . | . | TGTGCCAGCAGTGAAGAGGCGGGGCAGGGTGTTCAGCCCCAGCATTTT | CASSEEAGQGVQPQHF
TRBJ2-3 | TRBV5-1 | . | TRBD2 | TGCGCCAGCAGCTGGGGGACTAGCGTGGTTACAGATACGCAGTATTTT | CASSWGTSVVTDTQYF
TRBJ2-1 | TRBV7-9 | . | . | TGTGCCAGCAGCTTAGCGCGGCCTTTCTACAATGAGCAGTTCTTC | CASSLARPFYNEQFF
TRBJ2-7 | TRBV4-2 | . | TRBD2 | TGTGCCAGCAGCTCTTTGAGACTAGCGGGAGTCTCCTACGAGCAGTACTTC | CASSSLRLAGVSYEQYF
TRBJ2-1 | TRBV6-4 | . | TRBD2 | TGTGCCAGCAGTGTCCTGACCCGACTAGCGGGAGACCCCTACAATGAGCAGTTCTTC | CASSVLTRLAGDPYNEQFF
TRBJ2-3 | TRBV28 | . | TRBD1 | TGTGCCAGCAGGAGGGACAGCTGTTCAGATACGCAGTATTTT | CASRRDSCSDTQYF
TRBJ2-7 | TRBV6-6 | few | TRBD2 | TGTGCCAGCAGTCGCAGGACTAGCAGCTACGAGCAGTACTTC | CASSRRTSSYEQYF
TRBJ2-1 | TRBV11-2 | . | TRBD2 | TGTGCCAGCAGCGCCAGACTAGCGGGAGCCTACAATGAGCAGTTCTTC | CASSARLAGAYNEQFF
TRBJ1-2 | TRBV14 | . | TRBD1 | TGTGCCAGCAGCCCTCCCGGGACAGGGAACGACTATGGCTACACCTTC | CASSPPGTGNDYGYTF
TRBJ2-5 | TRBV5-6 | . | . | TGTGCCAGCAGCTTGGGTGGGGCTCGGGAGACCCAGTACTTC | CASSLGGARETQYF
TRBJ2-1 | TRBV19 | . | . | TGTGCCAGTACCCATAGCGGAAGCTCCTACAATGAGCAGTTCTTC | CASTHSGSSYNEQFF
TRBJ2-7 | TRBV2 | . | TRBD1 | TGTGCCAGCTGGACAGGGAGCTCCTACGAGCAGTACTTC | CASWTGSSYEQYF
TRBJ1-5 | TRBV27 | . | TRBD1 | TGTGCCAGCAGTTCCATCGACAGGGTTAGCAATCAGCCCCAGCATTTT | CASSSIDRVSNQPQHF
TRBJ2-7 | TRBV6-6 | few | . | TGTGCCAGCACCATACGAGGGATCCTCTCCTACGAGCAGTACTTC | CASTIRGILSYEQYF
TRBJ2-7 | TRBV6-5 | . | . | TGTGCCAGCAGTTACGCGTCAGGGAAGGACGAGCAGTACTTC | CASSYASGKDEQYF
TRBJ1-2 | TRBV28 | few | . | TGTGCCAGCAGAATTGGGGGGAACTATGGCTACACCTTC | CASRIGGNYGYTF
TRBJ2-7 | TRBV7-2 | . | TRBD1 | TGTGCCAGCAGCACCAGGGGACAGTCCTACGAGCAGTACTTC | CASSTRGQSYEQYF
TRBJ2-7 | TRBV2 | . | . | TGTGCCTGGGGCTCCGTACGGGACGAGCAGTACTTC | CAWGSVRDEQYF
TRBJ2-7 | TRBV27 | once | . | TGTGCCAGCAGTCCTCACGGGAGCTCCTACGAGCAGTACTTC | CASSPHGSSYEQYF
TRBJ2-5 | TRBV4-3 | . | TRBD1 | TGCGCCAGCAGCCAGATACTACGGGACAGGGGTGGAAAGACCCAGTACTTC | CASSQILRDRGGKTQYF
TRBJ1-1 | TRBV4-3 | . | . | TGCGCCAGCAGCCAAGATAATAACAGGAAGGGAATTAGCACTGAAGCTTTCTTT | CASSQDNNRKGISTEAFF
TRBJ2-7 | TRBV5-5 | . | TRBD2 | TGTGCCAGCAGCCAGGGACTAGCGGGAGCCTACGAGCAGTACTTC | CASSQGLAGAYEQYF
TRBJ2-3 | TRBV5-4 | . | . | TGTGCCAGCAGCCGCTTCGGGCGGAGCGGGCACACAGATACGCAGTATTTT | CASSRFGRSGHTDTQYF
TRBJ2-1 | TRBV30 | . | . | TGTGCCTGGAGTGTGTATAGGCCGAGGAATGAGCAGTTCTTC | CAWSVYRPRNEQFF
TRBJ2-7 | TRBV7-2 | . | . | TGTGCCAGCAGCTGCGCGGTAGCGGAACAGTTCTACGAGCAGTACTTC | CASSCAVAEQFYEQYF
TRBJ2-3 | TRBV10-1 | once | . | TGCGCCAGCAGTGAGTCGAGGCAAGCGACCACAGATACGCAGTATTTT | CASSESRQATTDTQYF